A single sample is the source of the 10 T cell receptor beta chains below, sequenced in a study of neurological immune-mediated disorders. TCRdb re-called the 5' RACE reads with MiXCR, one entry per CDR3 protein. The sample holds fewer than 20,000 distinct CDR3 sequences, about 10% seen once. The sequencing sample was made of CD8+ T cells from blood. The receptors come from a woman aged 50 to 60 in good health.

This clonotype was recorded many times. The V and J genes are TRBV7-9 and TRBJ1-1, with D perhaps matching TRBD1 (5 bases). Trimming took 5 bases from V and 1 from J, leaving 14 bases between them. In germline, CDR1 is SEHNR, CDR2 FQNEAQ (reference sequence). The length of the CDR3 is 15 residues. CDR3 sequence (DNA): TGTGCCAGCAGCCAAGGGGCGACTACGAACACTGAAGCTTTCTTT. As protein: CASSQGATTNTEAFF.

This clonotype was observed many times. The gene calls are TRBV2 and TRBJ2-3, with D hard to call. Germline V CDR1 and CDR2: SNHLY, FYNNEI. Trimming took off 1 base at V and 1 base at J, with 12 bases between the two ends. The CDR3 sequence is 16 residues long. The CDR3 protein is CASSEDWQTGTDTQYF. The DNA of the CDR3 is TGTGCCAGCAGTGAAGATTGGCAGACGGGCACAGATACGCAGTATTTT.

This clonotype was found many times. The chain has TRBV4-3 and TRBJ2-7, with TRBD2 as a possible D gene (5 bases). Germline values: CDR1 LGHNA, CDR2 YSLEER. The V and J ends lost 1 base and 6 bases respectively, with 16 bases between them. The CDR3 has 15 residues. This CDR3 is CASSQVGRDGAEQYF. The CDR3 DNA is TGCGCCAGCAGCCAAGTGGGGAGAGACGGCGCCGAGCAGTACTTC.

CDR3 DNA: TGTGCCAGCAGTTTCGGACAGAGTCGCACAGATACGCAGTATTTT. It translates to CASSFGQSRTDTQYF. The V call is TRBV27, the J call TRBJ2-3, with a tentative D call TRBD1 (6 bases). The CDR3 covers 15 residues. V dropped 3 bases and J dropped 1 base, with 11 bases sitting between them. Germline CDR1 reads MNHEY; CDR2 reads SMNVEV (reference sequence).

This clonotype was seen ten or more times. The chain employs TRBV9 and TRBJ2-3, with a weak D call TRBD1 (6 bases). Per germline, CDR1 SGDLS and CDR2 YYNGEE. The CDR3 contains 15 residues. The V end lost 5 bases, the J end lost 5 bases, and 18 bases lay between the germline ends. Here the CDR3 reads CASRPPGGAGDTQYF. Here the CDR3 DNA reads TGTGCCAGCAGACCTCCTGGGGGCGCGGGAGATACGCAGTATTTT.

Many counts were recorded for this clonotype. This sequence joins TRBV27 and TRBJ2-6; D is perhaps TRBD1 or TRBD2 (7 bases each). CDR1 is MNHEY and CDR2 is SMNVEV in the germline V gene (reference sequence). Trimming removed 6 bases at V and 4 bases at J, with 16 bases between. The CDR3 is 16 amino acids. CDR3: CASRDREGLGANVLTF. The CDR3 DNA reads as TGTGCCAGCAGAGACAGGGAGGGATTGGGGGCCAACGTCCTGACTTTC.

This clonotype was observed at least ten times. The V gene is TRBV28, the J gene TRBJ2-7, with D possibly TRBD1 on 6 matching bases. Deletions cut 6 bases from V and 2 bases from J, with 17 bases between. The CDR3 runs to 15 residues. Looked up from germline, CDR1 is MDHEN and CDR2 is SYDVKM. The CDR3 nucleotides read TGTGCCAGCAGGGGACCGACAGGCTATCCCTACGAGCAGTACTTC. Translating gives CASRGPTGYPYEQYF.

This clonotype was detected many times. This chain links TRBV7-8 with TRBJ2-3, with no clear D. V lost 3 bases, J lost 4 bases, and 8 bases lay in between. The CDR3 spans 13 residues. CDR1 is SGHVS and CDR2 is FQNEAQ in the germline V gene. Written as DNA, the CDR3 is TGTGCCAGCAGCTTTGGGCAGCCAGATACGCAGTATTTT. This gives the protein CASSFGQPDTQYF.

This clonotype was detected many times. This chain links TRBV27 with TRBJ2-1; 9 bases are a match to TRBD2. Trimming at V came to 3 bases and at J to 7 bases, leaving 4 bases not matched to a gene. This CDR3 has 14 amino acids. Germline V gene data show CDR1 as MNHEY and CDR2 as SMNVEV (reference sequence). CDR3 residues: CASSFASGENEQFF. The CDR3 nucleotides are TGTGCCAGCAGTTTTGCTAGCGGGGAAAATGAGCAGTTCTTC.

This clonotype is medium-sized within its sample. The rearrangement uses TRBV9 and TRBJ2-7; TRBD1 matches at 8 bases. The germline gives CDR1 SGDLS, CDR2 YYNGEE. J was trimmed by 2 bases and V by 2 bases; bases with no gene match: 3. This CDR3 comprises 14 residues. CDR3 sequence: CASSVGTGAYEQYF. The CDR3 coding sequence is TGTGCCAGCAGCGTCGGGACAGGTGCCTACGAGCAGTACTTC.